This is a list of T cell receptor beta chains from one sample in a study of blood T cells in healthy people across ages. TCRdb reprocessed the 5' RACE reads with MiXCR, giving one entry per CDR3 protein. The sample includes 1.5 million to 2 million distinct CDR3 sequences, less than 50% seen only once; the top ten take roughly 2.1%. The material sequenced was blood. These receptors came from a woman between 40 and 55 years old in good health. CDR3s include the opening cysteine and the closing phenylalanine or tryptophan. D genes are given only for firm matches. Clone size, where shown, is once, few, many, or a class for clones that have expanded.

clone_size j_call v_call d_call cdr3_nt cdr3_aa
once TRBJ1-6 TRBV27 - TGTGCCAGCAGCGGGAGTCGGTCCTCCTATAATTCACCCCTCCACTTT CASSGSRSSYNSPLHF
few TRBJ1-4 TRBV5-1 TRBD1 TGCGCCAGCAGCCTGAGACCGGGACAGGATAATGAAAAACTGTTTTTT CASSLRPGQDNEKLFF
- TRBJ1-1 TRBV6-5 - TGTGCCAGCAGTTACCCACAGGACACTGAAGCTTTCTTT CASSYPQDTEAFF
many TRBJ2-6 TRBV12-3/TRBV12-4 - TGTGCCAGCAGTTTACGGGCCAGGGGTGTTTTGGACTCTGGGGCCAACGTCCTGACTTTC CASSLRARGVLDSGANVLTF
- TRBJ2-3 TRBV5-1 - TGCGCCAGCAGCTTCCGGGGCAGACACATCACAGATACGCAGTATTTT CASSFRGRHITDTQYF
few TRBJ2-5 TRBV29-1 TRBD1 TGCAGCGCCGCCCCGGGACAGGGGCGAGAGACCCAGTACTTC CSAAPGQGRETQYF
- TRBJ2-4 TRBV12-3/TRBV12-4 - TGTGCCAGCAGTCTACGGCAGGGGAGGAGAAACATTCAGTACTTC CASSLRQGRRNIQYF
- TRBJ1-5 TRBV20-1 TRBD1 TGCAGTGCTAGCCGAACAGGGGTAGTTGGCAATCAGCCCCAGCATTTT CSASRTGVVGNQPQHF
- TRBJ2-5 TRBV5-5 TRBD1 TGTGCCAGCAGCCGATTCCTCGGGGACAGGGTAGAGACCCAGTACTTC CASSRFLGDRVETQYF
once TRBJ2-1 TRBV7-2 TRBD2 TGTGCCAGCCGATCGGGGGGTCGGGAGACCCAGTTCTTC CASRSGGRETQFF
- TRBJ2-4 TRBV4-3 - TGCGCCAGCAGCCCCAGAATTGGGGGACCGAACGCCAAAAACATTCAGTACTTC CASSPRIGGPNAKNIQYF
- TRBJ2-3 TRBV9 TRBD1 TGTGCCAGCAGCGGGGGACAGGGAGATTTCACGGATACGCAGTATTTT CASSGGQGDFTDTQYF
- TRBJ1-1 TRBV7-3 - TGTGCCAGCAGCTGGAGTTCGAACACTGAAGCTTTCTTT CASSWSSNTEAFF
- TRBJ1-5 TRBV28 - TGTGCCAGCAGTTTATTGGGAGGCGGTAGCAATCAGCCCCAGCATTTT CASSLLGGGSNQPQHF
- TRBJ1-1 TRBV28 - TGTGCCAGCAGTTTTCAGTCCACTCAGGCTTTCTTT CASSFQSTQAFF
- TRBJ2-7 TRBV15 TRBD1 TGTGCCACCAGCAGAGGAGGGACAGCGAGCTCCTACGAGCAGTACTTC CATSRGGTASSYEQYF
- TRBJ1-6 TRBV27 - TGTGCCAGCAGTTTAGAGGGTTGGAACTATAATTCACCCCTCCACTTT CASSLEGWNYNSPLHF
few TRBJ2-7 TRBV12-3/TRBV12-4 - TGTGCCAGCAGTCCCCACCAGCAGTACTTC CASSPHQQYF
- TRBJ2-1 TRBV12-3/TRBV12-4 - TGTGCCAGCAGTTTCTCTGTGGGTAGTGGGCAGTTCTTC CASSFSVGSGQFF
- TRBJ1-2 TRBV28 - TGTGCCAGCAGCCCTGAGACAGTTATCTATGGCTACACCTTC CASSPETVIYGYTF
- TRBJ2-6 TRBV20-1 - TGCAGTGCTAGAGTAGGCGGGGTCCCCTCTGGGGCCAACGTCCTGACTTTC CSARVGGVPSGANVLTF
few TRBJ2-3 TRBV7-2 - TGTGCCAGCAGCGCGGGTGCTAGGGAACGCACAGATACGCAGTATTTT CASSAGARERTDTQYF
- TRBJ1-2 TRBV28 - TGTGCCAGCAGGACCCGAGACGGAGCCTTGGGTGGCTACACCTTC CASRTRDGALGGYTF
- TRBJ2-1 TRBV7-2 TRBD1 TGTGCCAGCAGCTTAGTGGGACAGCTAAATGAGCAGTTCTTC CASSLVGQLNEQFF
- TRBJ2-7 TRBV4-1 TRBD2 TGCGCCAGCAGCCAAATGACAGCGGGGGATATGTACTTC CASSQMTAGDMYF
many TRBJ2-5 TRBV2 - TGTGCCAGCAGGATCCAAGAGACCCAGTACTTC CASRIQETQYF
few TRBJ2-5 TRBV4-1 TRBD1 TGCGCCAGCAGCTTCCCGGGACAGAACCAAGAGACCCAGTACTTC CASSFPGQNQETQYF
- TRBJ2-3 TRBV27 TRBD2 TGTGCCAGCAGTCTTCTAGCGGGGGGGATCGCAGATACGCAGTATTTT CASSLLAGGIADTQYF
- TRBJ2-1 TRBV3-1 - TGTGCCAGCAGCCAAGTTTACATGGGTGAGCAGTTCTTC CASSQVYMGEQFF